This T cell receptor (beta chain) is drawn from a study of T cell responses to AZD1222 COVID-19 vaccine. V was trimmed by 4 bases and J by 3 bases, leaving 13 bases between them. The CDR3 runs to 15 residues. Germline V gene lookup returns CDR1 SGHTA and CDR2 FQGNSA. The study, taken as a whole, reports: Spike regions recognized by vaccine-associated CD4 TCRs spanned the protein, led by 160-218 and 743-854. Most donors were white British, females outnumbered males, and clonal diversity was possibly underestimated. Reportedly, nearly half of unique spike TCRs recognized epitopes outside B.1.351/B.1.1.7 mutations. Just a handful of AZD1222 recipients were seropositive at baseline.

Comments on this clone: As yet, its antigen is unknown.

TCRdb's copy holds only in-frame clones and misses some; the assay was immunoSEQ multiplex PCR. The sample lists about 130,000 clones, approximately 92% occurring once. The TCR sequence derives from an adult who received the AZD1222 COVID-19 vaccine. The chain employs TRBV7-2 and TRBJ1-5; TRBD1 might be the D (6 bases). The source material was peripheral blood, sampled 28 days after the second AZD1222 dose. Here the CDR3 reads CASSSQGHLNQPQHF. CDR3 DNA sequence: TGTGCCAGCAGCTCCCAGGGACACCTCAATCAGCCCCAGCATTTT.